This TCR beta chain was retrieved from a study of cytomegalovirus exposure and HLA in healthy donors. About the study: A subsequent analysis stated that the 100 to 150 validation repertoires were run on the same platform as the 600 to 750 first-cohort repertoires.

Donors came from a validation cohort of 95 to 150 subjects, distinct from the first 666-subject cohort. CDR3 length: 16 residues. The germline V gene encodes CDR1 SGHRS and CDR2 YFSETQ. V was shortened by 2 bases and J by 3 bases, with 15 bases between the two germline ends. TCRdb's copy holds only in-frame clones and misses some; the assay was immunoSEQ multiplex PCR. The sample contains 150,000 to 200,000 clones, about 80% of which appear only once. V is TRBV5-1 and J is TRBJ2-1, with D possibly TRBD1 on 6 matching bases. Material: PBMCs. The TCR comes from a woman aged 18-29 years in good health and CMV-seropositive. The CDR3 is CASSLTFDRLYNEQFF. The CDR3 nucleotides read TGCGCCAGCAGCTTAACGTTTGACAGGCTCTACAATGAGCAGTTCTTC.